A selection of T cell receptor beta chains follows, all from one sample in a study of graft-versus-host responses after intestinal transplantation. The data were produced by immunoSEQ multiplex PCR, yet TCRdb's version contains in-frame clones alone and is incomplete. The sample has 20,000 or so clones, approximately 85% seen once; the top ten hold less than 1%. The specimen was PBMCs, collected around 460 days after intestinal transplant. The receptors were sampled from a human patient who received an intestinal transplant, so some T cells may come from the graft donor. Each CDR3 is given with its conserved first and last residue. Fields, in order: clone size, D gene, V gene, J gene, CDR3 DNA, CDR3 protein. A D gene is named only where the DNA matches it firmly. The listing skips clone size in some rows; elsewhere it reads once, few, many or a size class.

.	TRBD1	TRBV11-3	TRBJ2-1	TGTGCCAGCAGCCGTAAACAGGGGAACCACAATGAGCAGTTCTTC	CASSRKQGNHNEQFF
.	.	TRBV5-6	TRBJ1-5	TGTGCCAGCAGCTTGGGACGGAGTCGGCCCCAGCATTTT	CASSLGRSRPQHF
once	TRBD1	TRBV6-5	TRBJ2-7	TGTGCCAGCAGGCAACAGGGGGGTGAGCAGTACTTC	CASRQQGGEQYF
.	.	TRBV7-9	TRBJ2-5	TGTGCCAGCAGCTTAACCTCCCTGGGCTCAGAGACCCAGTACTTC	CASSLTSLGSETQYF
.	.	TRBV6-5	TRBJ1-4	TGTGCCAGCAGATCTACAGGGCCCCTTGGAAAACTGTTTTTT	CASRSTGPLGKLFF
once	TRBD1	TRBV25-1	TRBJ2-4	TGTGCCAGCAGTGGGACAGGGGGGAACATTCAGTACTTC	CASSGTGGNIQYF
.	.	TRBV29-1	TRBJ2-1	TGCAGCGCTCCACGTATACTCAGCGATGAGCAGTTCTTC	CSAPRILSDEQFF
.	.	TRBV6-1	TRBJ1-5	TGTGCCAGCAGTGTCGGACGGGCAACCTATAGCAATCAGCCCCAGCATTTT	CASSVGRATYSNQPQHF
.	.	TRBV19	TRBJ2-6	TGTGCCAGTAGTATGAGGTTGGTCCCTCGGGCTGGGGCCAACGTCCTGACTTTC	CASSMRLVPRAGANVLTF
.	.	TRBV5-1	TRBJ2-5	TGCGCCAGCAGCTGGGGGAAGGGACGACAAGAGACCCAGTACTTC	CASSWGKGRQETQYF
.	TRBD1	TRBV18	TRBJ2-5	TGTGCCAGCTCACGGACAGGGGGGATTGAGACCCAGTACTTC	CASSRTGGIETQYF
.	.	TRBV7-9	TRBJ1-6	TGTGCCAGCAGCAAACGACAGGAATTGGATAATTCACCCCTCCACTTT	CASSKRQELDNSPLHF
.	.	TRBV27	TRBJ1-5	TGTGCCAGCAGTTTCTCAGGGGAAGGCAATCAGCCCCAGCATTTT	CASSFSGEGNQPQHF